This T cell receptor beta chain was captured by sequencing in a study of cytomegalovirus exposure and HLA in healthy donors. General study results and limits: Later on, an analysis showed TCR association rates differing by HLA locus, with DRB1 the most and HLA-C the fewest.

Notes on this clone: Its antigen is not identified.

Primers for the PCR totalled 60 Vbeta and 13 Jbeta. In the authors' methods: There were 80 million to 95 million unique TCR beta chains by a later count, and approximately 11 million of them were shared. Assay: immunoSEQ multiplex PCR; the TCRdb copy retains only in-frame clones and omits some. Clone size and the V and J calls come from that table; the DNA yielded D and trimming. This specimen shows about 51,000 clones; the ten leading clones hold approximately 2.4%. The CDR3 extends over 15 amino acids. CDR1 SGDLS and CDR2 YYNGEE come from the germline V gene. Trimming removed 3 bases at V and 5 bases at J, with 18 bases between.

The material sequenced was PBMCs. The rearrangement joins TRBV9 to TRBJ2-7, with D tentatively TRBD2 (6 bases). The TCR was taken from a female donor in good health and CMV-seronegative. CDR3 residues: CASSAEGRGRDEQYF. In DNA, the CDR3 is TGTGCCAGCAGCGCGGAGGGACGGGGACGCGACGAGCAGTACTTC.